This T cell receptor (beta chain) was sequenced during a study of beta chain features in type 1 diabetes. Study background: Age, gender and cell yields were alike across patients and healthy donors.

Reverse transcription of all isolated RNA meant that expressed TCRB transcripts were sequenced. The assay was immunoSEQ multiplex PCR, and TCRdb's table has in-frame clones only and misses some. Of under 900,000 clones in the sample, roughly 16% were seen once. Sorting based on CD45RO/CCR7/CD25/CD127/CD95/CD27 separated CD4+ naive, central memory, regulatory and stem cell-like memory cells. With respect to this clone: Antigen specificity is unknown.

Study findings and constraints: Whether TCRB rearrangement is influenced by HLA type was left unresolved in this analysis. PCR might favor shorter templates, but any such skew would affect patients and controls equally.

The sample consisted of naive CD4+ T cells from blood. The source is a young woman in good health.

This CDR3 is CASSSTLDTQYF. The CDR3 DNA reads as TGTGCCAGCAGCTCTACGTTGGATACGCAGTATTTT. The chain combines TRBV11-2 with TRBJ2-3; D gene uncertain. CDR3 length equals 12 residues. The germline V and J ends were trimmed by 4 bases and 6 bases, with 8 bases remaining between them. Germline-derived CDR1 and CDR2 are SGHAT and FQNNGV.